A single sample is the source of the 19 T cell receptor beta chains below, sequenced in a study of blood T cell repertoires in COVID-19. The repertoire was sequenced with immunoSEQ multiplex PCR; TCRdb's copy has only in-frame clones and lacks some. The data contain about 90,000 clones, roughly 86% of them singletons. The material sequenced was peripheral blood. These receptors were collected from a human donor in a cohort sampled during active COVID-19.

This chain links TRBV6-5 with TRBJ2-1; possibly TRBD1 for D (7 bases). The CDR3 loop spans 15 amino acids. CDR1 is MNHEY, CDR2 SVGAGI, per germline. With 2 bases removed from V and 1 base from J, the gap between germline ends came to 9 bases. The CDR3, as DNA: TGTGCCAGCAGTTACGCAGGGGGGTCCTACAATGAGCAGTTCTTC. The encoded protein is CASSYAGGSYNEQFF.

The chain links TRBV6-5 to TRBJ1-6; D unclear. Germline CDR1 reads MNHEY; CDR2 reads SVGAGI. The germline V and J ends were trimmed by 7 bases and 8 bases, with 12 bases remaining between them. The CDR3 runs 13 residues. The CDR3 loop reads CASIPRGDSPLHF. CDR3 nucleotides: TGTGCCAGCATTCCCCGGGGTGATTCACCCCTCCACTTT.

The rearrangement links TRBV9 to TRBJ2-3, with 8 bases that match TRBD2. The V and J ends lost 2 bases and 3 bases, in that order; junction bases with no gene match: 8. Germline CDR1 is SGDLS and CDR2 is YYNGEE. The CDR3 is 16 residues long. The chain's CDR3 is CASSVGSGGGTDTQYF. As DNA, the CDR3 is TGTGCCAGCAGCGTCGGGAGCGGGGGTGGGACAGATACGCAGTATTTT.

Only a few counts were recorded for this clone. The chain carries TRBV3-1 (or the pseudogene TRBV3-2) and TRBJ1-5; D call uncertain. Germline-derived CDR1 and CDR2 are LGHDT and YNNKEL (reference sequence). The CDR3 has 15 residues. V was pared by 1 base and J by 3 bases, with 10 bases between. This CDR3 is CASSQAGVSNQPQHF. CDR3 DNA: TGTGCCAGCAGCCAAGCCGGGGTTTCCAATCAGCCCCAGCATTTT.

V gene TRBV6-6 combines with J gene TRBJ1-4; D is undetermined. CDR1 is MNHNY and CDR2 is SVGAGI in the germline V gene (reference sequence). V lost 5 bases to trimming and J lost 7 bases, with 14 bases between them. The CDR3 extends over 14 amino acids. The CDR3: CASSDVGLGEKLFF. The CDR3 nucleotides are TGTGCCAGCAGTGACGTGGGCTTAGGTGAAAAACTGTTTTTT.

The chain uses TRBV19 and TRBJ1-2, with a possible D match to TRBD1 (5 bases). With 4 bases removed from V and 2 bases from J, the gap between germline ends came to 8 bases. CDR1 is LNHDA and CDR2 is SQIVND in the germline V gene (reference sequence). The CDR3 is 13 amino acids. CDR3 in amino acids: CASSKQANYGYTF. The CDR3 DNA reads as TGTGCCAGTAGTAAACAGGCGAACTATGGCTACACCTTC.

The CDR3 region has the DNA TGTGCCAGCAGGGGACAGGCCGCGGAGACCCAGTACTTC. This encodes CASRGQAAETQYF. The chain has TRBV27 and TRBJ2-5, with 8 bases identical to TRBD1. CDR1 is MNHEY, CDR2 SMNVEV, per germline (reference sequence). CDR3 size: 13 residues. V shed 6 bases and J 5 bases; nucleotides not matched to a gene: 5.

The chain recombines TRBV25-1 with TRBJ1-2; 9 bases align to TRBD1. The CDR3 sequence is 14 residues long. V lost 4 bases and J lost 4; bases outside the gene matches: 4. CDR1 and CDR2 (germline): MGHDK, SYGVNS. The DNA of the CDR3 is TGTGCCAGCAGTGCCGGGACAGGGTTCTATGGCTACACCTTC. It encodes CASSAGTGFYGYTF.

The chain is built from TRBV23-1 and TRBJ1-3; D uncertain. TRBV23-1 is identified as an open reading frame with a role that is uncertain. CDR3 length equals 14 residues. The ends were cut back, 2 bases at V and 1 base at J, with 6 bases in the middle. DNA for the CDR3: TGCGCCAGCAGTCAAAGCCTATCTGGAAACACCATATATTTT. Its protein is CASSQSLSGNTIYF.

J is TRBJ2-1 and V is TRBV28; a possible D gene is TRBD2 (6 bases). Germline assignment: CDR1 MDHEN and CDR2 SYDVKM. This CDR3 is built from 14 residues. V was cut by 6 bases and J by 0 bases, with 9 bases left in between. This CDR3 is CASSLTSSYNEQFF. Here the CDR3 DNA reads TGTGCCAGCAGCCTGACTAGCTCCTACAATGAGCAGTTCTTC.

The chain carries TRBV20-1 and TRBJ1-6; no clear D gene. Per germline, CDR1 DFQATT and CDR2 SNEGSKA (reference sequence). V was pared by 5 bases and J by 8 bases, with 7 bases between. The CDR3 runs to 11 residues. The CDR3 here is CSAPGHSPLHF. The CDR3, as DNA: TGCAGTGCTCCAGGCCATTCACCCCTCCACTTT.

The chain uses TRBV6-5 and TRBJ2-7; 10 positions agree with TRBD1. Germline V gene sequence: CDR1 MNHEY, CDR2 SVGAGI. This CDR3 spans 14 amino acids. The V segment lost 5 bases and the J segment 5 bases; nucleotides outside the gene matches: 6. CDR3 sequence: CASSHRDRGHEQYF. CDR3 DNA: TGTGCCAGCAGTCACCGGGACAGGGGCCACGAGCAGTACTTC.

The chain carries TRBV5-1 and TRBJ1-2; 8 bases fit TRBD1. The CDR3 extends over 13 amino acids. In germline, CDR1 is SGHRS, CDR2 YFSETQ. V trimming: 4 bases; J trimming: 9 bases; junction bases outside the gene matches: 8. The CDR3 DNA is TGCGCCAGCAGCGAGGGACAGGAATTGAGCTACACCTTC. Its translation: CASSEGQELSYTF.

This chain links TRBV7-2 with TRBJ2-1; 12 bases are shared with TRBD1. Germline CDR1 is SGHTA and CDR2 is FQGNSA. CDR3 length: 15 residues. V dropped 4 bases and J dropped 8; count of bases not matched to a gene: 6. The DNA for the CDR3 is TGTGCCAGCAGCTCCCATGGGACAGGGGGCTATGAGCAGTTCTTC. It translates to CASSSHGTGGYEQFF. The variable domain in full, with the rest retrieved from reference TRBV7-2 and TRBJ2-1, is GAGVSQSPSNKVTEKGKDVELRCDPISGHTALYWYRQSLGQGLEFLIYFQGNSAPDKSGLPSDRFSAERTGGSVSTLTIQRTQQEDSAVYLCASSSHGTGGYEQFFGPGTRLTVL.

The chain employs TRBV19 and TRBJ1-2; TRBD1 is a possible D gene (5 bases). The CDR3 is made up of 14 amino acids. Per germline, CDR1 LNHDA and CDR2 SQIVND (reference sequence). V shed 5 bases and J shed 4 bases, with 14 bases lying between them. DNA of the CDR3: TGTGCCAGTAGTCCAGACCAGGGCCTCTATGGCTACACCTTC. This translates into CASSPDQGLYGYTF.

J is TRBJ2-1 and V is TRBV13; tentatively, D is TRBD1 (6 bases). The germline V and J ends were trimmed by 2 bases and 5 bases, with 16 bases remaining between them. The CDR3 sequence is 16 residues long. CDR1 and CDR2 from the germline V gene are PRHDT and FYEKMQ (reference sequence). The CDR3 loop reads CASSLPTGPGNNEQFF. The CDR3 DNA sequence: TGTGCCAGCAGCTTACCGACAGGACCAGGTAACAATGAGCAGTTCTTC.

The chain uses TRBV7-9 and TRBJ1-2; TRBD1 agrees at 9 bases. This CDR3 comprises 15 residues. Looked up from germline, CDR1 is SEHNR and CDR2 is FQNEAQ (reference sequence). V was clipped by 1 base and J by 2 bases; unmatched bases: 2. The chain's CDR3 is CASSLEGQGNYGYTF. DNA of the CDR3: TGTGCCAGCAGCTTAGAAGGACAGGGGAACTATGGCTACACCTTC.

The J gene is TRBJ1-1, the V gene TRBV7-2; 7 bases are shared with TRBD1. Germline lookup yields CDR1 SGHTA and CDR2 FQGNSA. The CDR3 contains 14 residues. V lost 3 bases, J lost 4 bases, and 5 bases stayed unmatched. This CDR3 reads CASSLTDRSTEAFF. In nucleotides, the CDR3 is TGTGCCAGCAGCTTGACGGACAGGTCCACTGAAGCTTTCTTT.

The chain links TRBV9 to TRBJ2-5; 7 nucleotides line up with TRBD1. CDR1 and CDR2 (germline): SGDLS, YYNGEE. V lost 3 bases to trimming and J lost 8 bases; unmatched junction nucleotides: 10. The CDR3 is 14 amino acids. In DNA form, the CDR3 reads TGTGCCAGCAGCGCCGGGACAGTCCCAGAAACCCAGTACTTC. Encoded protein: CASSAGTVPETQYF.